This T cell receptor (beta chain) was profiled in a study of T cells after somatic rescue of genetic block. Clones were sequenced by immunoSEQ multiplex PCR, and TCRdb holds only the in-frame ones, with some missing. Counted here are about 68,000 clones, under 95% occurring once; the ten biggest clones make up 2.9%. V shed 5 bases and J shed 3 bases, with 15 bases lying between them. The CDR3 contains 15 residues. Per germline, CDR1 LNHDA and CDR2 SQIVND (reference sequence). The source is a man in his forties or fifties. The material sequenced was peripheral blood mononuclear cells (PBMCs). The chain carries TRBV19 and TRBJ2-3; D may be TRBD1 or TRBD2 (5 bases each). This CDR3 reads CASSPGTRGTDTQYF. In nucleotides, the CDR3 is TGTGCCAGTAGTCCCGGGACCCGAGGTACAGATACGCAGTATTTT. The full variable domain, its missing parts supplied by reference TRBV19 and TRBJ2-3, is DGGITQSPKYLFRKEGQNVTLSCEQNLNHDAMYWYRQDPGQGLRLIYYSQIVNDFQKGDIAEGYSVSREKKESFPLTVTSAQKNPTAFYLCASSPGTRGTDTQYFGPGTRLTVL.